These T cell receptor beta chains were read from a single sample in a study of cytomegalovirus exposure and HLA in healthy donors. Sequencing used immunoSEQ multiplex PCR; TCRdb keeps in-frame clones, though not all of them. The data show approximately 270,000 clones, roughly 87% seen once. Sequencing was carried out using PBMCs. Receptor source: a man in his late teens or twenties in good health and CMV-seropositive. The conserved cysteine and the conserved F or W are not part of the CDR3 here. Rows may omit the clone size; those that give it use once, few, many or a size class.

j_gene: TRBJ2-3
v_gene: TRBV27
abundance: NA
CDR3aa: ASSPWFWWTDTQY

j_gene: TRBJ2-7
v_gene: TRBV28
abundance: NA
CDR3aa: ASSPPGTGIEQY

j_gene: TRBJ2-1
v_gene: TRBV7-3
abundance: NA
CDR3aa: ASSLAGGGNEQF

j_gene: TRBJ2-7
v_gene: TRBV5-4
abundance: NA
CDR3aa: ASSSTGGYEQY

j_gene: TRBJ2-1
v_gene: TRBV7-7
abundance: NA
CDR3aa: ASSLGRGGYNEQF

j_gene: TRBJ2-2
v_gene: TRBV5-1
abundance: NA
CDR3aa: ASSFGFPGELF

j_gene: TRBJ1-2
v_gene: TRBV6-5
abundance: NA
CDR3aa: ASSYGQGPIYGYT

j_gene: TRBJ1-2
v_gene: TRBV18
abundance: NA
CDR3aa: ASSLRTGGGYT

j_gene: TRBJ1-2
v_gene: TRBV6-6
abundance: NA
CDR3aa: ASRQGPYGYT

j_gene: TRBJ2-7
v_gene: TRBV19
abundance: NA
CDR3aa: ASSIDRLAGLNEQY

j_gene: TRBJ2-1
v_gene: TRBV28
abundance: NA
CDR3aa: ASSPGTGTNEQF

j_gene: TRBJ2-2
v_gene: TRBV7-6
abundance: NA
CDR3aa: ASSLKGSARRGGELF

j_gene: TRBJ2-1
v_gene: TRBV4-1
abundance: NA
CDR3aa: ASSQVGVNEQF

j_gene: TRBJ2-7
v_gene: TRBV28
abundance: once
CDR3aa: ASSFRDEQY

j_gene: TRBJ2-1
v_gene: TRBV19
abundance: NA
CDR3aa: ASSTGLLIDEQF

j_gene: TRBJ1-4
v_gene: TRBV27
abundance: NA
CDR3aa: ASSLYVEAEKLF

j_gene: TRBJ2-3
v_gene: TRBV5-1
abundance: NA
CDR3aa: ASSYLVRQGSDTQY

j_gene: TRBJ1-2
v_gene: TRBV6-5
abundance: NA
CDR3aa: ASRESLSYGYT

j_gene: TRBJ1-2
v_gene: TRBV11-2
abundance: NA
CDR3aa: ASSLDGAYGYT

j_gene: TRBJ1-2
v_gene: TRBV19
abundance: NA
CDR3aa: ASSVGGGGNYGYT

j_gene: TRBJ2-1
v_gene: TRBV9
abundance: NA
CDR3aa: ASSVVGSEQF

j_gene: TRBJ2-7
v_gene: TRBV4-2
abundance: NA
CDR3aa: ASSQGQGTYEQY

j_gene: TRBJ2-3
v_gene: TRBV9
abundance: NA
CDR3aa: ASSVEGATDTQY

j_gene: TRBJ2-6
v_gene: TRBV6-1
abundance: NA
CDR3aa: ASSETGNVLT

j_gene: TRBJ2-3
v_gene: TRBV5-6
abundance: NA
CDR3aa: ASSAQGNTDTQY

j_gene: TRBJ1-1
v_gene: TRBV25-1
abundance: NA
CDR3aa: ASRGDRGYTEAF

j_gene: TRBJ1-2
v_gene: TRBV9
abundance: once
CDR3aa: ASSSSQRQGARGNGYT

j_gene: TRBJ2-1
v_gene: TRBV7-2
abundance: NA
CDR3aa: ASSLWPGGELPTYNEQF

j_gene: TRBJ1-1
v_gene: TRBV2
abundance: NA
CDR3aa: ASSGNRAPTEAF

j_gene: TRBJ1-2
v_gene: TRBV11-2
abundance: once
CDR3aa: ASSLDVGAYGYT

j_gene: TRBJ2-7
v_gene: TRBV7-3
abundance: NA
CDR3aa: ASSLGQGATHEQY

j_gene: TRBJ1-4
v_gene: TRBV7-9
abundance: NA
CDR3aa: ASSRLGDRGPEKLF

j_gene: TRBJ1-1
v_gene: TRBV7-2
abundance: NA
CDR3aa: ASSFSGYEAF

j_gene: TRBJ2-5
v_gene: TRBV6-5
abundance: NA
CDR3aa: ASSYRREETQY

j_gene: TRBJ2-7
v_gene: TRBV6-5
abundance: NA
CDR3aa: ASSPNTYEQY

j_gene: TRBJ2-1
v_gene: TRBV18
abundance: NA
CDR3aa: ASSPGLAGISYNEQF

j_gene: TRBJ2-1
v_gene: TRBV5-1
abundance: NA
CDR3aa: ASSGGTGRTYNEQF

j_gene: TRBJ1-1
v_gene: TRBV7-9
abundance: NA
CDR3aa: ASSLTGTGLTEAF

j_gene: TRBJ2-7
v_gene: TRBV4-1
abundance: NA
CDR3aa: ASSQEPRGYEQY

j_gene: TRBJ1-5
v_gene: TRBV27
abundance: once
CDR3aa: ASSASGTGGGQPQH

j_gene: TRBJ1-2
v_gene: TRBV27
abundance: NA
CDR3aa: ASSYAGGHYGYT

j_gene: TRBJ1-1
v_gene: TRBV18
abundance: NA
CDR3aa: ASSADRILNTEAF